The 26 T cell receptor beta chains given below trace back to one sample, sequenced in a study of blood T cells in healthy people across ages. It was with a sample-barcoded 5' primer and a J-beta primer mix that a second PCR of roughly 7 to 12 cycles was run. TCRdb passed the 5' RACE reads through MiXCR, listing each CDR3 protein once. The sample consists of 1.2 million to 1.5 million distinct CDR3 sequences, almost 60% of them appearing once. Sequencing used blood. These receptors were taken from a man younger than 35 in good health.

The chain uses TRBV14 and TRBJ1-2; TRBD1 is a possible D gene (5 bases). Per germline, CDR1 SGHDN and CDR2 FVKESK. The germline V and J ends were trimmed by 0 bases and 8 bases, with 16 bases remaining between them. The CDR3 contains 15 residues. CDR3 loop: CASSQDRAGRYGYTF. CDR3 nucleotides: TGTGCCAGCAGCCAAGATAGGGCAGGGCGGTACGGCTACACCTTC.

The chain employs TRBV3-1 and TRBJ1-1; D may be TRBD1 (5 bases). In germline, CDR1 is LGHDT, CDR2 YNNKEL (reference sequence). The CDR3 runs 13 residues. Trimming removed 0 bases at V and 5 bases at J, with 7 bases between. The CDR3 sequence is CASSQDEGTEAFF. CDR3 DNA sequence: TGTGCCAGCAGCCAAGATGAGGGGACTGAAGCTTTCTTT.

The CDR3 DNA reads as TGCAGTGAGGGGCCCTCCTACAATGAGCAGTTCTTC. It translates to CSEGPSYNEQFF. This chain joins TRBV20-1 and TRBJ2-1, with a tentative D call TRBD1 (5 bases). The CDR3 sequence is 12 residues long. CDR1 is DFQATT and CDR2 is SNEGSKA in the germline V gene (reference sequence). Trimming left V 7 bases short and J 0 bases short, with 7 bases between.

The chain is built from TRBV20-1 and TRBJ2-7; D unclear. Germline V CDR1 and CDR2: DFQATT, SNEGSKA (reference sequence). Trimming left V 3 bases short and J 5 bases short, with 2 bases between. CDR3 size: 9 residues. Here the CDR3 reads CSARHEQYF. The CDR3 nucleotides are TGCAGTGCTAGGCACGAGCAGTACTTC.

This clonotype was seen more than once but under ten times. This rearrangement joins TRBV4-3 to TRBJ2-3, with a possible D match to TRBD2 (7 bases). Trimming cost V 1 base and J 1 base, with 15 bases left between them. This CDR3 contains 17 residues. Germline-derived CDR1 and CDR2 are LGHNA and YSLEER. The DNA of the CDR3 is TGCGCCAGCAGCCAAGCCCCCAGGGGAGGGGGCACAGATACGCAGTATTTT. It codes for CASSQAPRGGGTDTQYF.

This chain connects TRBV21-1 to TRBJ2-1; TRBD1 is taken as the D call from the table, unchecked against the DNA. TRBV21-1 is recorded as a pseudogene. The CDR3 runs 13 residues. Here the CDR3 reads CVGSKSGGGEQFF. CDR3 coding DNA: TGTGTCGGCAGCAAATCAGGTGGGGGTGAGCAGTTCTTC.

This clonotype was picked up one time. The J gene is TRBJ2-1, the V gene TRBV7-2; D is undetermined. This CDR3 has 14 residues. Germline V gives CDR1 SGHTA, CDR2 FQGNSA. The V gene lost 1 base and the J gene lost 3 bases, with 7 bases spanning the gap. The CDR3 sequence: CASSLGLFYNEQFF. The CDR3 region has the DNA TGTGCCAGCAGCTTAGGGCTCTTCTACAATGAGCAGTTCTTC.

The chain combines TRBV7-2 with TRBJ2-5, with D possibly being TRBD2 (5 bases). The CDR3 totals 15 residues. Germline values: CDR1 SGHTA, CDR2 FQGNSA. Deletions cut 5 bases from V and 4 bases from J, with 17 bases between. CDR3 protein: CASSLLELVGETQYF. The CDR3 region has the DNA TGTGCCAGCAGCCTACTAGAGTTGGTAGGAGAGACCCAGTACTTC.

This sequence joins TRBV11-2 and TRBJ2-1, with 9 positions matching TRBD1. J gave up 0 bases and V 5 bases, and 20 bases lay outside the gene matches. From germline, CDR1 is SGHAT and CDR2 FQNNGV. The CDR3 is 21 residues long. CDR3 bases: TGTGCCAGCAGCCAGGCTCCGGGACAGGGACAGTTGTTGAGCTCCTACAATGAGCAGTTCTTC. Translation gives CASSQAPGQGQLLSSYNEQFF. Complete variable domain (other parts from reference TRBV11-2 and TRBJ2-1): EAGVAQSPRYKIIEKRQSVAFWCNPISGHATLYWYQQILGQGPKLLIQFQNNGVVDDSQLPKDRFSAERLKGVDSTLKIQPAKLEDSAVYLCASSQAPGQGQLLSSYNEQFFGPGTRLTVL.

The CDR3 DNA follows: TGTGCCACCAAGGTTACCGGTGGGGCCAACGTCCTGACTTTC. It codes for CATKVTGGANVLTF. The chain combines TRBV15 with TRBJ2-6; the D is unclear. The CDR3 sequence is 14 residues long. V lost 7 bases and J 3 bases, leaving 10 bases between the germline ends. The germline CDR1 and CDR2 sequences are LNHNV and YYDKDF (reference sequence).

This clonotype was counted a few times. This chain uses TRBV6-1 with TRBJ2-5; 8 bases match TRBD1. The CDR3 runs 14 residues. The J segment lost 2 bases and the V segment lost 6 bases, leaving 5 bases of the junction unmatched. Germline V gene sequence: CDR1 MNHNS, CDR2 SASEGT. The CDR3 here is CASRPTGGQETQYF. The CDR3 DNA follows: TGTGCCAGCAGACCCACAGGGGGACAAGAGACCCAGTACTTC.

This chain joins TRBV29-1 and TRBJ2-4; 7 nucleotides align to TRBD2. The DNA end favors TRBJ2-5, so the J call may be wrong. The CDR3 runs 18 residues. The V gene's germline CDR1 is SQVTM and CDR2 ANQGSEA. The CDR3 DNA reads TGCAGCGTTGAACTCTTTGCGGGAGCCACGAGGGACCAAGAGACCCAGTACTTC. Translated, it gives CSVELFAGATRDQETQYF.

CDR3 DNA sequence: TGTGCCAGCAGTCTAAGTACCGGGACAGAAAATGAAAAACTGTTTTTT. Its translation: CASSLSTGTENEKLFF. The gene calls are TRBV7-2 and TRBJ1-4; 7 nucleotides agree with TRBD1. CDR3 length: 16 amino acids. V dropped 6 bases and J dropped 5; count of bases not matched to a gene: 12. The germline V gene encodes CDR1 SGHTA and CDR2 FQGNSA. The variable domain in full, completed from reference TRBV7-2 and TRBJ1-4, reads GAGVSQSPSNKVTEKGKDVELRCDPISGHTALYWYRQSLGQGLEFLIYFQGNSAPDKSGLPSDRFSAERTGGSVSTLTIQRTQQEDSAVYLCASSLSTGTENEKLFFGSGTQLSVL.

The rearrangement links TRBV6-5 to TRBJ1-2; D ambiguous. The germline V gene has CDR1 MNHEY and CDR2 SVGAGI. There are 14 residues in the CDR3. Trimming shortened V by 2 bases and J by 2 bases, and 9 bases separated the two germline ends. CDR3 protein: CASSYGQENYGYTF. The CDR3 coding sequence is TGTGCCAGCAGTTACGGGCAGGAAAACTATGGCTACACCTTC.

The chain's CDR3 is CASSYEGAQSEQYF. The CDR3 nucleotides are TGTGCCAGCAGTTATGAGGGGGCTCAGAGTGAGCAGTACTTC. The chain recombines TRBV27 with TRBJ2-7; 7 bases are shared with TRBD1. The V gene end was trimmed by 4 bases and the J gene end by 7 bases; junction bases not matched to a gene: 10. Germline V CDR1 and CDR2: MNHEY, SMNVEV (reference sequence). The CDR3 is 14 amino acids.

This rearrangement joins TRBV7-8 to TRBJ2-7; D assignment may be TRBD1 or TRBD2 (5 bases each). Looked up from germline, CDR1 is SGHVS and CDR2 is FQNEAQ. Trimming removed 2 bases from V and 2 bases from J, with 13 bases in between. This CDR3 contains 15 residues. The CDR3: CASSLQPGTTYEQYF. The CDR3 nucleotides are TGTGCCAGCAGCTTACAACCCGGGACCACCTACGAGCAGTACTTC.

The chain recombines TRBV25-1 with TRBJ2-3, with 14 bases aligning to TRBD2. J lost 9 bases, V lost 4 bases, and 15 bases had no gene match. The CDR3 spans 18 residues. In germline, CDR1 is MGHDK, CDR2 SYGVNS. DNA for the CDR3: TGTGCCAGCAGTGCCCGCCCCGGGACTAGCGGGAGAGTGGAGACGCAGTATTTT. Translation: CASSARPGTSGRVETQYF.

This chain joins TRBV29-1 and TRBJ1-2, with D possibly TRBD1 on 6 matching bases. Germline assignment: CDR1 SQVTM and CDR2 ANQGSEA. V was clipped by 4 bases and J by 8 bases, with 23 bases between them. The length of the CDR3 is 15 residues. CDR3 region: CSVVGRGRGRAGYTF. CDR3 DNA: TGCAGCGTTGTTGGTAGGGGCAGGGGACGGGCCGGCTACACCTTC. The full variable domain, in which reference TRBV29-1 and TRBJ1-2 provide the parts outside the CDR3, is SAVISQKPSRDICQRGTSLTIQCQVDSQVTMMFWYRQQPGQSLTLIATANQGSEATYESGFVIDKFPISRPNLTFSTLTVSNMSPEDSSIYLCSVVGRGRGRAGYTFGSGTRLTVV.

The V and J genes are TRBV27 and TRBJ1-1; 9 positions match TRBD1. This CDR3 is built from 15 residues. Germline lookup yields CDR1 MNHEY and CDR2 SMNVEV (reference sequence). V lost 6 bases, J lost 4 bases, and 9 bases stayed unmatched. CDR3 bases: TGTGCCAGCAGCTGGACAGGGGAATCGGGCACTGAAGCTTTCTTT. Amino acid sequence: CASSWTGESGTEAFF.

This chain uses TRBV7-9 with TRBJ2-7; D might be TRBD1 or TRBD2, each matching 6 bases. CDR3 size: 19 residues. The germline V gene encodes CDR1 SEHNR and CDR2 FQNEAQ (reference sequence). V gave up 5 bases and J gave up 2 bases, with 28 bases separating them. The CDR3 DNA reads as TGTGCCAGCAGCGTTTATAGGGGGTCGGGGGAAGAAGGGGCCTACGAGCAGTACTTC. Protein: CASSVYRGSGEEGAYEQYF.

This clonotype showed up many times. The chain has TRBV20-1 and TRBJ2-7; 8 nucleotides line up with TRBD2. Germline V lookup: CDR1 DFQATT, CDR2 SNEGSKA (reference sequence). V shed 3 bases and J 2 bases; nucleotides not matched to a gene: 3. This CDR3 is built from 13 residues. The DNA for the CDR3 is TGCAGTGCTAGCGAGCGGGAGCCCTACGAGCAGTACTTC. Translation gives CSASEREPYEQYF.

This clonotype has a count of ten or more. This chain uses TRBV6-5 with TRBJ2-1; D possibly corresponds to TRBD1 (5 bases). The germline CDR1 and CDR2 sequences are MNHEY and SVGAGI. V lost 3 bases and J lost 6, with 12 bases in between. The CDR3 has 14 residues. The CDR3 DNA follows: TGTGCCAGCAGTTATGGGCAGGGTGGCAATGAGCAGTTCTTC. Encoded protein: CASSYGQGGNEQFF.

The V gene is TRBV7-7, the J gene TRBJ2-7; no definite D call. Germline V gives CDR1 SSHAT, CDR2 FNYEAQ (reference sequence). V was trimmed by 2 bases and J by 1 base, leaving 9 bases between them. The CDR3 spans 14 residues. The DNA of the CDR3 is TGTGCCAGCAGCTTAACCCCGGAGTCCTACGAGCAGTACTTC. Translating gives CASSLTPESYEQYF.

This clonotype has only a few counts. The chain employs TRBV10-3 and TRBJ1-6; maybe TRBD1 (5 bases). The V gene's germline CDR1 is ENHRY and CDR2 SYGVKD. The V end lost 0 bases, the J end lost 14 bases, and 17 bases lay between the germline ends. The CDR3 runs 15 residues. This CDR3 is CAISESLTAVRALHF. CDR3 DNA sequence: TGTGCCATCAGTGAGTCCTTGACAGCCGTTAGGGCCCTCCACTTT.

This clonotype was observed a few times. The chain recombines TRBV4-1 with TRBJ2-7; 7 positions agree with TRBD1. This CDR3 has 17 residues. CDR1 MGHRA and CDR2 YSYEKL come from the germline V gene. V was clipped by 1 base and J by 6 bases; unmatched bases: 15. The CDR3 DNA sequence: TGCGCCAGCAGCCAAGGGTTTGGGACAGCTAAGAGCGGCGAGCAGTACTTC. Its protein product is CASSQGFGTAKSGEQYF.

The genes are TRBV20-1 and TRBJ2-5, with 9 positions matching TRBD2. Germline V lookup: CDR1 DFQATT, CDR2 SNEGSKA (reference sequence). The V and J ends lost 5 bases and 4 bases, in that order; junction bases with no gene match: 11. This CDR3 is built from 15 residues. The CDR3 nucleotides read TGCAGTGCTTTCCTTGGGACTAGCAGCCTAGAGACCCAGTACTTC. Amino acids: CSAFLGTSSLETQYF.